Below are 9 T cell receptor beta chains sequenced from a single sample in a study of OX40 agonist ivuxolimab in advanced cancers. Method: immunoSEQ multiplex PCR; TCRdb's copy keeps in-frame clones and lacks some. The repertoire consists of about 63,000 clones, with 90% to 95% occurring once and the leading ten covering about 4%. The sequences come from CD4+ or CD8+ T cells sorted from blood, collected in a trial of the OX40 agonist ivuxolimab. These receptors originate from an adult with an advanced solid tumor such as melanoma, head and neck, liver or kidney cancer.

The chain employs TRBV15 and TRBJ1-4, with a weak D call TRBD1 (5 bases). This CDR3 spans 14 amino acids. Germline lookup yields CDR1 LNHNV and CDR2 YYDKDF (reference sequence). V was clipped by 4 bases and J by 7 bases, with 13 bases between them. CDR3 DNA: TGTGCCACCAGCATGAGGGGCGGGGGTGAAAAACTGTTTTTT. This sequence encodes CATSMRGGGEKLFF.

The chain carries TRBV7-9 and TRBJ1-5; D is uncertain. The V and J ends lost 3 bases and 4 bases respectively, with 10 bases between them. Germline lookup yields CDR1 SEHNR and CDR2 FQNEAQ (reference sequence). The CDR3 runs 14 residues. CDR3 amino acids: CASSLEVGNQPQHF. The CDR3, as DNA: TGTGCCAGCAGCTTGGAGGTGGGGAATCAGCCCCAGCATTTT.

This chain links TRBV6-5 with TRBJ1-1; D ambiguous. V lost 2 bases and J lost 0, with 4 bases in between. Germline CDR1 is MNHEY and CDR2 is SVGAGI. The CDR3 length is 13 residues. As DNA, the CDR3 is TGTGCCAGCAGTTACGGCATGAACACTGAAGCTTTCTTT. It yields the protein CASSYGMNTEAFF.

This clone was seen once. V and J are TRBV27 and TRBJ1-1; 8 bases agree with TRBD1. The CDR3 contains 14 residues. The germline gives CDR1 MNHEY, CDR2 SMNVEV (reference sequence). After removal of 5 bases from V and 5 bases from J, the junction contained 7 bases not matched to a gene. CDR3 sequence: CASSLNRGYTEAFF. The CDR3 coding sequence is TGTGCCAGCAGTCTGAACAGGGGGTATACTGAAGCTTTCTTT.

Here the CDR3 reads CASSQDWGGKLFF. The CDR3 DNA sequence: TGCGCCAGCAGCCAAGATTGGGGAGGAAAACTGTTTTTT. The rearrangement uses TRBV4-3 and TRBJ1-4, with D unresolved. Trimming took 0 bases from V and 10 from J, leaving 9 bases between them. The germline CDR1 and CDR2 sequences are LGHNA and YSLEER. This CDR3 is 13 amino acids long.

This chain links TRBV18 with TRBJ2-1; weak D call: TRBD2 (5 bases). Per germline, CDR1 KGHSH and CDR2 LQKENI. The V end lost 2 bases, the J end lost 0 bases, and 14 bases lay between the germline ends. The CDR3 length is 17 residues. For the CDR3, the DNA is TGTGCCAGCTCACCAGAGGAGCGGAGAAACTCCTACAATGAGCAGTTCTTC. Translation: CASSPEERRNSYNEQFF.

CDR3 residues: CASSEGQGAGQPQHF. Written as DNA, the CDR3 is TGTGCCAGCAGTGAAGGACAGGGGGCAGGGCAGCCCCAGCATTTT. This chain joins TRBV27 and TRBJ1-5; 11 bases line up with TRBD1. V gave up 5 bases and J gave up 7 bases; unmatched junction bases: 7. Germline V CDR1 and CDR2: MNHEY, SMNVEV (reference sequence). The CDR3 length is 15 residues.

The chain joins TRBV6-5 to TRBJ2-7; D is unresolved. The CDR3 spans 14 residues. CDR1 MNHEY and CDR2 SVGAGI come from the germline V gene. The germline V and J ends were trimmed by 0 bases and 3 bases, with 9 bases remaining between them. For the CDR3, the DNA is TGTGCCAGCAGTTACTCGTTCTCGGACTACGAGCAGTACTTC. It specifies CASSYSFSDYEQYF.

The chain employs TRBV12-5 and TRBJ2-1; 8 bases match TRBD1. There are 15 residues in the CDR3. CDR1 LGHNT and CDR2 FRNRAP come from the germline V gene. V lost 6 bases to trimming and J lost 4 bases; unmatched junction nucleotides: 8. For the CDR3, the DNA is TGTGCTAGTGGCCCAGGGACAGGCCAATACAATGAGCAGTTCTTC. It yields the protein CASGPGTGQYNEQFF.